This T cell receptor beta chain comes out of a study of blood T cell repertoires in COVID-19. Study overall: T cells, B-cell-depleted T cells, or PBMCs provided the cDNA or gDNA that served as material.

Trimming removed 3 bases from V and 1 base from J; junction bases left unmatched: 6. The CDR3 totals 15 residues. CDR1 and CDR2 from the germline V gene are GTSNPN and SVGIG (reference sequence). In the authors' workflow: Reference gene primer amplification gave nucleated cell count estimates. The assay was immunoSEQ multiplex PCR, and TCRdb's table has in-frame clones only and misses some. The V and J calls and clone size were taken over from that table, and D and trimming were inferred from the DNA. The table includes about 250,000 clones, 85% to 90% detected once. The chain joins TRBV30 to TRBJ2-1; 7 bases match TRBD2. The receptor was derived from a woman aged 55 to 70 with COVID-19, enrolled during active disease. Specimen: peripheral blood. This chain's CDR3 is CAWSILSGSYNEQFF. The CDR3 DNA is TGTGCCTGGAGCATCCTTAGCGGGTCCTACAATGAGCAGTTCTTC.